This T cell receptor beta chain is from a study of CD8 T cells in Susac syndrome. The CDR3 spans 15 residues. V dropped 1 base and J dropped 2 bases, with 11 bases sitting between them. Looked up from germline, CDR1 is KGHSH and CDR2 is LQKENI. RNA totalling about 0.45 to 1 ug underwent reverse transcription with random hexamers. TCRdb re-called the immunoSEQ multiplex PCR reads with MiXCR, one entry per CDR3 protein. The table has 300,000 or so distinct CDR3 sequences, about 91% seen once. Input material: CD4+ T cells from PBMCs. The rearrangement uses TRBV18 and TRBJ1-1; D gene unclear. The source is a human donor with multiple sclerosis. CDR3 sequence: CASSPRGPRNTEAFF. For the CDR3, the DNA is TGTGCCAGCTCACCACGCGGCCCACGAAACACTGAAGCTTTCTTT.